These T cell receptor beta chains were read from a single sample in a study of breast tumors, draining lymph nodes, adjacent tissues. One entry per CDR3 protein, called by TCRdb with MiXCR from the multiplex PCR reads. The sample has about 230,000 distinct CDR3 sequences; roughly 30% are singletons. Sample: axillary lymph node tissue. Receptors were obtained from a female donor with breast cancer. Some clones in this sample may be carry-over from other donors' samples. CDR3s include the opening cysteine and the closing phenylalanine or tryptophan. The D gene is left open where the match is weak. Expanded clones get a size class; other rows say once, few or many, or leave the size out.

J: TRBJ2-5
V: TRBV30
D: TRBD2
size: many
DNA: TGTGCCTGGACTAGCGGGACGCGAATCCAAGAGACCCAGTACTTC
CDR3: CAWTSGTRIQETQYF

J: TRBJ1-4
V: TRBV11-2
D: NA
size: once
DNA: TGTGCCAGCAGCTTATTAAGGAGGGGGTTCGGTGAAAAACTGTTTTTT
CDR3: CASSLLRRGFGEKLFF

J: TRBJ1-2
V: TRBV20-1
D: NA
size: many
DNA: TGCAGTGCTAGAGATCCAGGGAGGGGGGGCTACACCTTC
CDR3: CSARDPGRGGYTF

J: TRBJ2-1
V: TRBV5-1
D: TRBD2
size: many
DNA: TGCGCCAGCAGCTTGAGGCCTAGCGGAGACTCCTACAATGAGCAGTTCTTC
CDR3: CASSLRPSGDSYNEQFF

J: TRBJ2-2
V: TRBV4-1
D: NA
size: NA
DNA: TGCGCCAGCAGCCAAGTTCGGACGGGAGCGGGCACCGGGGAGCTGTTTTTT
CDR3: CASSQVRTGAGTGELFF

J: TRBJ2-3
V: TRBV20-1
D: NA
size: many
DNA: TGCAGTGCCACCCCCCCAGATACGCAGTATTTT
CDR3: CSATPPDTQYF

J: TRBJ2-5
V: TRBV12-1
D: NA
size: many
DNA: TGTGCCAGCAGCTTTGCCAAAGTCGGCCAAGAGACCCAGTACTTC
CDR3: CASSFAKVGQETQYF

J: TRBJ2-5
V: TRBV14
D: NA
size: many
DNA: TGTGCCAGCAGCCAATACTTGCTCCAAGAGACCCAGTACTTC
CDR3: CASSQYLLQETQYF

J: TRBJ2-1
V: TRBV10-1
D: NA
size: NA
DNA: TGCGCCAGCAGTAACCAACGGACAGCCAGCTACAATGAGCAGTTCTTC
CDR3: CASSNQRTASYNEQFF

J: TRBJ2-1
V: TRBV6-1
D: NA
size: NA
DNA: TGTGCCAGCCAGCTTACTAGCTCCCCTTACAATGAGCAGTTCTTC
CDR3: CASQLTSSPYNEQFF

J: TRBJ2-2
V: TRBV4-1
D: NA
size: many
DNA: TGCGCCAGCAGCTACGGGACGGCAAACACCGGGGAGCTGTTTTTT
CDR3: CASSYGTANTGELFF

J: TRBJ2-3
V: TRBV29-1
D: NA
size: NA
DNA: TGCAGCGTGACCGCTGGCACAGATACGCAGTATTTT
CDR3: CSVTAGTDTQYF

J: TRBJ1-1
V: TRBV5-1
D: NA
size: NA
DNA: TGCGCCAGCAGCTTGGCGCTACGGGGGAACACTGAAGCTTTCTTT
CDR3: CASSLALRGNTEAFF

J: TRBJ2-4
V: TRBV13
D: NA
size: NA
DNA: TGTGCCAGCAGCACCCGACAGGCAACGGAGATGGATGCCAAAAACATTCAGTACTTC
CDR3: CASSTRQATEMDAKNIQYF

J: TRBJ2-1
V: TRBV12-3/TRBV12-4
D: TRBD2
size: many
DNA: TGTGCCAGCAGCCCGAACGGGAGGGCCCGGGGTGAGCAGTTCTTC
CDR3: CASSPNGRARGEQFF

J: TRBJ2-3
V: TRBV18
D: NA
size: once
DNA: TGTGCCAGCCCACCAAGCACAGATACGCAGTATTTT
CDR3: CASPPSTDTQYF

J: TRBJ1-5
V: TRBV20-1
D: NA
size: NA
DNA: TGCAGTGCGAGCGGGGGGCCGGGGAATCAGCCCCAGCATTTT
CDR3: CSASGGPGNQPQHF

J: TRBJ2-1
V: TRBV11-3
D: NA
size: many
DNA: TGTGCCAGCAGTGGAGCCGGACGAAATGAGCAGTTCTTC
CDR3: CASSGAGRNEQFF

J: TRBJ1-1
V: TRBV4-2
D: TRBD1
size: NA
DNA: TGTGCCAGCAGAATGGACAGGGGGGGTACTGAAGCTTTCTTT
CDR3: CASRMDRGGTEAFF

J: TRBJ2-1
V: TRBV7-9
D: TRBD2
size: many
DNA: TGTGCCAGCAGCTATAGCGGGAGGACCCCCAATGAGCAGTTCTTC
CDR3: CASSYSGRTPNEQFF

J: TRBJ2-1
V: TRBV20-1
D: TRBD2
size: many
DNA: TGCAGTGCTATTAAACCTGAAGTAAAGCGGGAGTTGTTCTTC
CDR3: CSAIKPEVKRELFF

J: TRBJ1-1
V: TRBV11-3
D: NA
size: NA
DNA: TGTGCCAGCAGCTTAGAGCCATTTAAAGGAGCTTTCTTT
CDR3: CASSLEPFKGAFF

J: TRBJ2-5
V: TRBV29-1
D: TRBD1
size: NA
DNA: TGCAGCGCCCGGGACAGGGAAGAGACCCAGTACTTC
CDR3: CSARDREETQYF

J: TRBJ1-1
V: TRBV7-2
D: NA
size: few
DNA: TGTGCCAGCAGCTTGGGCGCCACGAGGGTGAACACTGAAGCTTTCTTT
CDR3: CASSLGATRVNTEAFF

J: TRBJ2-2
V: TRBV6-1
D: NA
size: many
DNA: TGTGCCAGCAGTCCACCGGGACTGAGGACCGGGGAGCTGTTTTTT
CDR3: CASSPPGLRTGELFF

J: TRBJ2-4
V: TRBV6-5
D: TRBD1
size: NA
DNA: TGTGCCAGCAGTGAACTCCGCACGGGACAGGGGACCATCAAAAACATTCAGTACTTC
CDR3: CASSELRTGQGTIKNIQYF

J: TRBJ2-3
V: TRBV19
D: TRBD2
size: many
DNA: TGTGCCAGTAGTCCCGGGGGGGAGGCAGATACGCAGTATTTT
CDR3: CASSPGGEADTQYF

J: TRBJ2-1
V: TRBV7-3
D: TRBD2
size: many
DNA: TGTGCCAGCAGCTTAATACGGCGGGAGGGAGCAAATGAGCAGTTCTTC
CDR3: CASSLIRREGANEQFF

J: TRBJ2-7
V: TRBV12-3/TRBV12-4
D: NA
size: many
DNA: TGTGCCAGCAGCGAGGGACGTCGCTCCTACGAGCAGTACTTC
CDR3: CASSEGRRSYEQYF

J: TRBJ2-1
V: TRBV4-3
D: TRBD2
size: NA
DNA: TGCGCCAGCAGCCAAGATTGGTTAGCGGGGCCTCTGAGCTCCTACAATGAGCAGTTCTTC
CDR3: CASSQDWLAGPLSSYNEQFF

J: TRBJ2-1
V: TRBV9
D: TRBD1
size: NA
DNA: TGTGCTAGAGATGGGGGGACAGGGGGCATTAATGAGCAGTTCTTC
CDR3: CARDGGTGGINEQFF

J: TRBJ1-5
V: TRBV4-2
D: TRBD1
size: many
DNA: TGTGCCAGCAGCCAAGGGGGGCAGGGGGACCAGCCCCAGCATTTT
CDR3: CASSQGGQGDQPQHF

J: TRBJ2-2
V: TRBV19
D: TRBD2
size: many
DNA: TGTGCCAGTAGTACGAGGGGAGGGAGGGCCCCCGGGGAGCTGTTTTTT
CDR3: CASSTRGGRAPGELFF

J: TRBJ2-5
V: TRBV6-5
D: TRBD2
size: few
DNA: TGTGCCAGCAGTTACTCGAGCTCCGGGAGGGGAGAGACCCAGTACTTC
CDR3: CASSYSSSGRGETQYF

J: TRBJ1-2
V: TRBV19
D: NA
size: NA
DNA: TGTGCCAGTAGTATCGAGGGTGGCTACACCTTC
CDR3: CASSIEGGYTF

J: TRBJ2-2
V: TRBV7-2
D: NA
size: NA
DNA: TGTGCCGGCAGCATGAGCACCGGGGAGCTGTTTTTT
CDR3: CAGSMSTGELFF

J: TRBJ2-1
V: TRBV18
D: TRBD1
size: NA
DNA: TGTGCCAGCTCATCAGGACAGGGTGAGCAGTTCTTC
CDR3: CASSSGQGEQFF

J: TRBJ2-2
V: TRBV7-9
D: NA
size: many
DNA: TGTGCCAGCAGCTTAGGGGCTCGGGAGCTGTTTTTT
CDR3: CASSLGARELFF

J: TRBJ2-2
V: TRBV7-2
D: NA
size: many
DNA: TGTGCCAGCAGCTTAGAGGGCAGTGGCACCGGGGAGCTGTTTTTT
CDR3: CASSLEGSGTGELFF

J: TRBJ2-7
V: TRBV14
D: NA
size: many
DNA: TGTGCCAGCAGCCCTACGGGGGCCCGTTCCTACTACGAGCAGTACTTC
CDR3: CASSPTGARSYYEQYF

J: TRBJ2-1
V: TRBV7-2
D: NA
size: many
DNA: TGTGCCAGCAGCTTAGGGGCTAGCAACAATGAGCAGTTCTTC
CDR3: CASSLGASNNEQFF

J: TRBJ2-3
V: TRBV19
D: NA
size: NA
DNA: TGTGCCAGTAGAACTGACCAGGGGCTCGATACGCAGTATTTT
CDR3: CASRTDQGLDTQYF

J: TRBJ1-4
V: TRBV7-2
D: NA
size: many
DNA: TGTGCCAGCAGCTTAATGGTTAAGGGAACTAATGAAAAACTGTTTTTT
CDR3: CASSLMVKGTNEKLFF

J: TRBJ1-6
V: TRBV20-1
D: NA
size: many
DNA: TGCAGTGCTAGAGATCTCAGGGTTCCCAACTTTTCACCCCTCCACTTT
CDR3: CSARDLRVPNFSPLHF

J: TRBJ1-2
V: TRBV19
D: TRBD1
size: many
DNA: TGTGCCAGTAGACGGGACAGGTGGCGAGTATCAAGTGACTACACCTTC
CDR3: CASRRDRWRVSSDYTF

J: TRBJ2-2
V: TRBV6-1
D: NA
size: many
DNA: TGTGCCAGCAATACTCAGGGGCGCACCGGGGAGCTGTTTTTT
CDR3: CASNTQGRTGELFF

J: TRBJ2-5
V: TRBV7-8
D: TRBD1
size: NA
DNA: TGTGCCAGCAGCTTAGGAGGGGGCAGAGTGGAGACCCAGTACTTC
CDR3: CASSLGGGRVETQYF

J: TRBJ1-5
V: TRBV11-2
D: NA
size: NA
DNA: TGTGCCAGCAGCTTATTTCGGTACGACTCGGGGGGGTATAGCAATCAGCCCCAGCATTTT
CDR3: CASSLFRYDSGGYSNQPQHF

J: TRBJ2-7
V: TRBV6-1
D: NA
size: many
DNA: TGTGCCAGCAGTGAACGGGGTAGGACCTACGAGCAGTACTTC
CDR3: CASSERGRTYEQYF

J: TRBJ2-5
V: TRBV7-7
D: NA
size: many
DNA: TGTGCTAGCAGCTTATCAGGGGGGCAAGAGACCCAGTACTTC
CDR3: CASSLSGGQETQYF

J: TRBJ2-4
V: TRBV2
D: NA
size: many
DNA: TGTGCCAGCAGTGAATCAGGGGTAGCCAAAAACATTCAGTACTTC
CDR3: CASSESGVAKNIQYF

J: TRBJ2-3
V: TRBV3-1
D: TRBD2
size: many
DNA: TGTGCCAGCAGCCAACAGCTAGCGGGGATTAGCACAGATACGCAGTATTTT
CDR3: CASSQQLAGISTDTQYF

J: TRBJ2-1
V: TRBV9
D: NA
size: many
DNA: TGTGCCAGCAGCGTAGTAGGGTCCTACAATGAGCAGTTCTTC
CDR3: CASSVVGSYNEQFF

J: TRBJ2-2
V: TRBV6-2/TRBV6-3
D: NA
size: NA
DNA: TGTGCCAGCAGTCCTACAGGGAGACGCGGGGAGCTGTTTTTT
CDR3: CASSPTGRRGELFF

J: TRBJ2-7
V: TRBV5-4
D: TRBD2
size: many
DNA: TGTGCCAGCAGCTTAGGCGGAGTGGGTCCTAGCGGGAAGTTC
CDR3: CASSLGGVGPSGKF